The 13 T cell receptor beta chains below come from one sample, sequenced in a study of beta chain features in type 1 diabetes. General study results and limits: Shorter TCRB CDR3s, moderately but significantly so, marked every one of the four CD4+ subsets in Type 1 diabetes patients.

Their recognized antigens are unknown. As every portion of the isolated RNA was reverse transcribed, the sequencing read expressed TCRB transcripts. The data were produced by immunoSEQ multiplex PCR, yet TCRdb's version contains in-frame clones alone and is incomplete. This table has over 650,000 clones, around 15% appearing once. Sequenced: naive CD4+ T cells from blood. The source is a young man with type 1 diabetes.

The V call is TRBV30, the J call TRBJ2-5, with D possibly being TRBD1 (6 bases). Trimming left V 0 bases short and J 6 bases short, with 20 bases between. The CDR3 spans 16 residues. Germline loops: CDR1 GTSNPN, CDR2 SVGIG (reference sequence). For the CDR3, the DNA is TGTGCCTGGAGTGTACTAGGGACACCCTTGACAAAGACCCAGTACTTC. This translates into CAWSVLGTPLTKTQYF.

This clone has only a few counts. The chain links TRBV5-1 to TRBJ2-2, with 7 bases fitting TRBD1. The CDR3 extends over 15 amino acids. Germline lookup yields CDR1 SGHRS and CDR2 YFSETQ. With 3 bases clipped from V and 4 bases from J, the junction kept 6 bases outside the gene matches. CDR3 loop: CASSSGTAFTGELFF. CDR3 DNA sequence: TGCGCCAGCAGCTCGGGGACAGCCTTCACCGGGGAGCTGTTTTTT.

CDR3 DNA: TGCGCCAGCAGCTCAGGGGACCCCGCCTACGAGCAGTACTTC. Its translation is CASSSGDPAYEQYF. The V call is TRBV5-1, the J call TRBJ2-7; D perhaps matches TRBD1 (6 bases). The CDR3 covers 14 residues. Per germline, CDR1 SGHRS and CDR2 YFSETQ. V lost 3 bases, J lost 2 bases, and 12 bases lay in between.

Notes on this clone: Other DNA sequences in this sample translate to the same CDR3. J is TRBJ2-1 and V is TRBV9; 9 nucleotides align to TRBD1. Germline lookup yields CDR1 SGDLS and CDR2 YYNGEE. The CDR3 contains 14 residues. V trimming: 3 bases; J trimming: 3 bases; junction bases outside the gene matches: 1. CDR3 coding DNA: TGTGCCAGCAGCGGGGGACAGGGCTACAATGAGCAGTTCTTC. Its protein is CASSGGQGYNEQFF.

The V gene is TRBV25-1, the J gene TRBJ2-7; perhaps TRBD1 as D (6 bases). V gave up 6 bases and J gave up 3 bases, with 9 bases separating them. Germline lookup yields CDR1 MGHDK and CDR2 SYGVNS. The CDR3 is made up of 12 amino acids. The CDR3 here is CASRDRFYEQYF. DNA of the CDR3: TGTGCCAGCAGAGACAGGTTCTACGAGCAGTACTTC.

This chain connects TRBV5-6 to TRBJ2-1, with 11 bases lining up with TRBD2. The junction had 2 bases not matched to a gene; V was cut back by 2 bases and J by 4 bases. The CDR3 sequence is 15 residues long. Germline V gene data show CDR1 as SGHDT and CDR2 as YYEEEE. CDR3: CASSFTSGSYNEQFF. DNA for the CDR3: TGTGCCAGCAGCTTCACTAGCGGGAGTTACAATGAGCAGTTCTTC.

The genes are TRBV10-3 and TRBJ1-4; the D is unclear. V dropped 2 bases and J dropped 5 bases, with 9 bases sitting between them. The CDR3 spans 14 residues. Per germline, CDR1 ENHRY and CDR2 SYGVKD. CDR3 sequence (DNA): TGTGCCATCAGTGAGGAAGCGTTAAATGAAAAACTGTTTTTT. Its protein product is CAISEEALNEKLFF.

This clone was counted only a few times. The V and J genes are TRBV6-1 and TRBJ2-7, with D perhaps matching TRBD1 (6 bases). The CDR3 covers 16 residues. Trimming removed 4 bases at V and 4 bases at J, with 20 bases between. Germline-derived CDR1 and CDR2 are MNHNS and SASEGT. Here the CDR3 DNA reads TGTGCCAGCAGTGGAGCTGTGCAAGGGCAGGGGTACGAGCAGTACTTC. Amino acids: CASSGAVQGQGYEQYF.

This clone has more than one count but fewer than ten. The V call is TRBV5-1, the J call TRBJ2-2; TRBD2 aligns across 11 bases. The germline CDR1 and CDR2 sequences are SGHRS and YFSETQ. The ends lost 3 bases at V and 5 bases at J; junction bases unmatched: 3. The CDR3 spans 15 residues. The DNA for the CDR3 is TGCGCCAGCAGCTCCCTAGCGGGAGGAACCGGGGAGCTGTTTTTT. Translated: CASSSLAGGTGELFF.

The chain links TRBV30 to TRBJ2-1; 7 positions agree with TRBD2. In germline, CDR1 is GTSNPN, CDR2 SVGIG (reference sequence). The CDR3 length is 13 residues. Trimming removed 3 bases from V and 10 bases from J; junction bases left unmatched: 9. The CDR3 sequence is CAWSGLGAGEQFF. Here the CDR3 DNA reads TGTGCCTGGAGCGGACTAGGGGCAGGCGAGCAGTTCTTC. The full variable domain, its missing parts supplied by reference TRBV30 and TRBJ2-1, is SQTIHQWPATLVQPVGSPLSLECTVEGTSNPNLYWYRQAAGRGLQLLFYSVGIGQISSEVPQNLSASRPQDRQFILSSKKLLLSDSGFYLCAWSGLGAGEQFFGPGTRLTVL.

DNA of the CDR3: TGTGCCAGCAGTTCCCAGGGTGGGACAACTAATGAAAAACTGTTTTTT. Translating gives CASSSQGGTTNEKLFF. The V gene is TRBV28, the J gene TRBJ1-4; maybe TRBD1 (5 bases). Between the trimmed V and J ends, which lost 4 bases and 0 bases, there was a span of 12 bases. There are 16 residues in the CDR3. The germline V gene has CDR1 MDHEN and CDR2 SYDVKM.

This clone was recorded a few times. The chain employs TRBV12-5 and TRBJ2-2, with D perhaps being TRBD1 or TRBD2 (5 bases each). V lost 7 bases and J 3 bases, leaving 15 bases between the germline ends. Germline-derived CDR1 and CDR2 are LGHNT and FRNRAP. The CDR3 is 15 residues long. The CDR3 DNA reads TGTGCTAGTGCCCGGGCGAGAGGGGACACCGGGGAGCTGTTTTTT. Amino acid sequence: CASARARGDTGELFF.

The J gene is TRBJ1-6, the V gene TRBV5-1; no firm D call. CDR1 and CDR2 from the germline V gene are SGHRS and YFSETQ. There are 15 residues in the CDR3. Trimming pared 0 bases from V and 6 bases from J, leaving 10 bases between. The CDR3: CASSLASTVNSPLHF. The CDR3 DNA reads as TGCGCCAGCAGCTTGGCCTCAACGGTTAATTCACCCCTCCACTTT.